The clone carrying this T cell receptor (beta chain) occurred many times. Its antigen is unidentified. TCRdb re-derived calls from the 5' RACE reads in MiXCR, one entry per CDR3 protein. This table has approximately 130,000 distinct CDR3 sequences, around 9% appearing once. This record comes from a study of CD8 T cells in ankylosing spondylitis. This CDR3 has 17 amino acids. The germline V gene encodes CDR1 SGHNT and CDR2 YENEEA. Trimming cost V 3 bases and J 2 bases; bases outside gene matches: 9. Points from the study as a whole: Ankylosing spondylitis blood appeared to carry a characteristic TCR beta motif of several highly homologous variants.

The sequenced sample was blood, either unsorted or a sorted T cell fraction (not recorded which). This rearrangement joins TRBV11-3 to TRBJ2-3; TRBD2 aligns across 9 bases. The receptor's source is a male donor with ankylosing spondylitis or in good health (not recorded which). CDR3 residues: CASSLGSSGALTDTQYF. In DNA form, the CDR3 reads TGTGCCAGCAGCTTGGGGTCTAGCGGGGCGCTCACAGATACGCAGTATTTT.